These 29 T cell receptor beta chains came from one sample sequenced in a study of T cells in pancreatic ductal adenocarcinoma. The data were produced by immunoSEQ multiplex PCR, yet TCRdb's version contains in-frame clones alone and is incomplete. Altogether tens of thousands of clones are present, just over 90% being singletons, with the ten largest covering roughly 2%. Surgery without prior neoadjuvant therapy was the treatment of the selected pancreatic ductal adenocarcinoma patients. Sequenced input: PBMCs. The receptors derive from a human donor with pancreatic ductal adenocarcinoma.

The rearrangement joins TRBV4-3 to TRBJ2-7; 12 bases are a match to TRBD1. Germline V gene data show CDR1 as LGHNA and CDR2 as YSLEER. The CDR3 is made up of 16 amino acids. J was trimmed by 0 bases and V by 3 bases; bases with no gene match: 3. The CDR3 nucleotides are TGCGCCAGCAGCCAGGGGACAGGGGGCGCCTCCTACGAGCAGTACTTC. Its translation: CASSQGTGGASYEQYF.

This clone showed up just a few times. The chain links TRBV7-9 to TRBJ1-5; TRBD1 matches 8 bases. After removal of 5 bases from V and 10 bases from J, the junction contained 13 bases not matched to a gene. The CDR3 runs 15 residues. The germline V gene encodes CDR1 SEHNR and CDR2 FQNEAQ (reference sequence). The DNA of the CDR3 is TGTGCCAGCAGCACCGACAGGGGTCCCTCATACCCCCAGCATTTT. Its protein product is CASSTDRGPSYPQHF.

This chain uses TRBV6-5 with TRBJ2-1; perhaps TRBD2 as D (6 bases). V lost 3 bases and J 7 bases, leaving 13 bases between the germline ends. The length of the CDR3 is 14 residues. Germline CDR1 is MNHEY and CDR2 is SVGAGI. The CDR3 nucleotides are TGTGCCAGCAGTTATCGGGGGACCAGAAATGAGCAGTTCTTC. Protein: CASSYRGTRNEQFF.

The chain is built from TRBV14 and TRBJ2-7, with 11 nucleotides matching TRBD1. Per germline, CDR1 SGHDN and CDR2 FVKESK. The CDR3 length is 15 residues. With 3 bases clipped from V and 6 bases from J, the junction kept 7 bases outside the gene matches. The chain's CDR3 is CASSHLGQGAGEQYF. DNA for the CDR3: TGTGCCAGCAGCCACCTTGGACAGGGGGCTGGCGAGCAGTACTTC.

The V gene is TRBV7-2, the J gene TRBJ1-2; D not certain. V lost 0 bases to trimming and J lost 7 bases, with 6 bases between them. Germline CDR1 and CDR2: SGHTA and FQGNSA. The CDR3 sequence is 12 residues long. CDR3 region: CASSLAGGGYTF. CDR3 in DNA: TGTGCCAGCAGCTTAGCGGGTGGTGGCTACACCTTC.

The chain is built from TRBV2 and TRBJ2-1; 9 nucleotides match TRBD1. Trimming removed 4 bases from V and 1 base from J; junction bases left unmatched: 14. The CDR3 loop spans 19 amino acids. CDR1 and CDR2 from the germline V gene are SNHLY and FYNNEI. The CDR3 DNA reads as TGTGCCAGCAGTGCTACCGGGGGCACAGGGGGCGCATCCTACAATGAGCAGTTCTTC. Protein: CASSATGGTGGASYNEQFF.

CDR3 sequence: CASSLASGIREQYF. The CDR3 nucleotides read TGCGCCAGCAGCTTGGCTAGCGGGATTCGCGAGCAGTACTTC. The chain uses TRBV5-1 and TRBJ2-7; 9 bases map to TRBD2. The CDR3 is 14 amino acids. Per germline, CDR1 SGHRS and CDR2 YFSETQ. After removal of 0 bases from V and 6 bases from J, the junction contained 4 bases not matched to a gene.

The V call is TRBV6-1, the J call TRBJ1-1; a weak D match, TRBD1 (5 bases). Germline V gene lookup returns CDR1 MNHNS and CDR2 SASEGT. CDR3 size: 14 residues. Between the trimmed V and J ends, which lost 6 bases and 6 bases, there was a span of 17 bases. The CDR3 DNA reads as TGTGCCAGCAGAGTCAGGCAGGGACGAGCTGAAGCTTTCTTT. Amino acids: CASRVRQGRAEAFF.

V is TRBV5-5 and J is TRBJ1-1, with no clear D. The CDR3 contains 18 residues. With 0 bases removed from V and 0 bases from J, the gap between germline ends came to 18 bases. CDR1 is SGHKS, CDR2 YYEKEE, per germline (reference sequence). The CDR3 nucleotides read TGTGCCAGCAGCTTGGCAATTCTTGGCCCGCGCATGAACACTGAAGCTTTCTTT. As protein: CASSLAILGPRMNTEAFF.

This rearrangement joins TRBV15 to TRBJ1-1; D is undetermined. The germline V gene encodes CDR1 LNHNV and CDR2 YYDKDF (reference sequence). The CDR3 spans 15 residues. V lost 0 bases and J 8 bases, leaving 16 bases between the germline ends. The CDR3 nucleotides are TGTGCCACCAGCAGAGATAAACTCCAGTGGATCGAAGCTTTCTTT. Translating gives CATSRDKLQWIEAFF.

V usage is TRBV2 and J usage is TRBJ2-5, with unresolved D. Germline CDR1 and CDR2: SNHLY and FYNNEI. The CDR3 is 15 residues long. V gave up 7 bases and J gave up 2 bases, with 17 bases separating them. CDR3 sequence (DNA): TGTGCCAGCAATGACCTGGGGTCTCCGCAAGAGACCCAGTACTTC. It codes for CASNDLGSPQETQYF.

The rearrangement links TRBV28 to TRBJ1-1; unclear D gene. Trimming shortened V by 3 bases and J by 4 bases, and 15 bases separated the two germline ends. Germline CDR1 reads MDHEN; CDR2 reads SYDVKM. This CDR3 comprises 15 residues. CDR3 DNA: TGTGCCAGCAGTTTCTCACGGGGTTTGACCACTGAAGCTTTCTTT. This sequence encodes CASSFSRGLTTEAFF.

The chain uses TRBV12-5 and TRBJ2-3; D is ambiguous. The CDR3 is made up of 11 amino acids. CDR1 and CDR2 from the germline V gene are LGHNT and FRNRAP. V lost 1 base to trimming and J lost 6 bases, with 2 bases between them. The CDR3 is CASGLGDTQYF. The CDR3 region has the DNA TGTGCTAGTGGTTTGGGGGATACGCAGTATTTT.

This CDR3 reads CASSLRQAEGEKLFF. The CDR3, as DNA: TGTGCCAGCAGCTTAAGACAGGCCGAGGGCGAAAAACTGTTTTTT. V gene TRBV5-8 combines with J gene TRBJ1-4; D might be TRBD1 (6 bases). V lost 2 bases and J 8 bases, leaving 16 bases between the germline ends. The CDR3 is 15 amino acids. CDR1 and CDR2 (germline): SGHTS, YDEGEE.

This rearrangement joins TRBV27 to TRBJ1-2; weak D call: TRBD1 (6 bases). V was cut by 0 bases and J by 4 bases, with 15 bases left in between. Germline lookup yields CDR1 MNHEY and CDR2 SMNVEV (reference sequence). CDR3 size: 16 residues. DNA for the CDR3: TGTGCCAGCAGTTTATCGATGGGGGCCGCGGGCTATGGCTACACCTTC. This codes for CASSLSMGAAGYGYTF.

The CDR3 DNA is TGTGCCAGTAGTAACAGGGGTAGCACTGAAGCTTTCTTT. Translated: CASSNRGSTEAFF. This chain connects TRBV19 to TRBJ1-1, with 7 bases identical to TRBD1. CDR1 LNHDA and CDR2 SQIVND come from the germline V gene (reference sequence). With 4 bases clipped from V and 4 bases from J, the junction kept 3 bases outside the gene matches. The CDR3 has 13 amino acids.

The chain uses TRBV7-3 and TRBJ2-5; no definite D call. Trimming stripped 5 bases from V and 4 bases from J, with 11 bases between. This CDR3 is 13 amino acids long. Germline loops: CDR1 SGHTA, CDR2 FQGTGA. CDR3 in DNA: TGTGCCAGCAGCCTCGTTAGTTCAGAGACCCAGTACTTC. This sequence encodes CASSLVSSETQYF.

This sequence joins TRBV15 and TRBJ1-1, with TRBD1 identical over 8 bases. From germline, CDR1 is LNHNV and CDR2 YYDKDF (reference sequence). The CDR3 length is 17 residues. The V and J ends lost 6 bases and 5 bases, in that order; junction bases with no gene match: 17. The CDR3 spells CATRISGTGLLETEAFF. DNA of the CDR3: TGTGCCACCAGGATTTCCGGGACAGGACTTTTGGAGACTGAAGCTTTCTTT.

The chain links TRBV5-6 to TRBJ1-3; tentatively, D is TRBD1 (5 bases). The CDR3 is made up of 17 amino acids. The V gene lost 4 bases and the J gene lost 6 bases, with 23 bases spanning the gap. The V gene's germline CDR1 is SGHDT and CDR2 YYEEEE. The CDR3 bases are TGTGCCAGCAGCCTCCTGGGGCAGGGACGAAGTGAAAACACCATATATTTT. Its translation is CASSLLGQGRSENTIYF.

The V call is TRBV7-9, the J call TRBJ2-1; D gene unclear. Trimming left V 5 bases short and J 6 bases short, with 17 bases between. The CDR3 sequence is 15 residues long. The germline CDR1 and CDR2 sequences are SEHNR and FQNEAQ (reference sequence). The CDR3 protein is CASSPRPIGANEQFF. For the CDR3, the DNA is TGTGCCAGCAGCCCCCGGCCCATAGGAGCCAATGAGCAGTTCTTC.

The chain recombines TRBV7-2 with TRBJ2-7, with TRBD2 identical over 8 bases. Trimming at V came to 1 base and at J to 2 bases, leaving 4 bases not matched to a gene. This CDR3 contains 15 residues. Germline loops: CDR1 SGHTA, CDR2 FQGNSA. The CDR3 loop is CASSLGLALPYEQYF. In DNA, the CDR3 is TGTGCCAGCAGCTTAGGACTAGCGCTCCCCTACGAGCAGTACTTC. Drawing the rest from reference TRBV7-2 and TRBJ2-7, the complete variable domain is GAGVSQSPSNKVTEKGKDVELRCDPISGHTALYWYRQSLGQGLEFLIYFQGNSAPDKSGLPSDRFSAERTGGSVSTLTIQRTQQEDSAVYLCASSLGLALPYEQYFGPGTRLTVT.

This clone came up once. V and J are TRBV27 and TRBJ2-3, with D hard to call. This CDR3 spans 15 amino acids. The V gene lost 4 bases and the J gene lost 6 bases, with 17 bases spanning the gap. Looked up from germline, CDR1 is MNHEY and CDR2 is SMNVEV (reference sequence). This CDR3 reads CASSSPFRTQDTQYF. CDR3 DNA: TGTGCCAGCAGTTCCCCGTTTCGGACCCAGGATACGCAGTATTTT.

The chain combines TRBV28 with TRBJ1-2; 7 bases align to TRBD1. The germline gives CDR1 MDHEN, CDR2 SYDVKM. The CDR3 extends over 12 amino acids. The trim removed 5 bases at V and 7 bases at J, leaving 4 bases unmatched. The CDR3 here is CASSLGGGGYTF. The CDR3 coding sequence is TGTGCCAGCAGTCTAGGGGGCGGTGGCTACACCTTC.

The chain combines TRBV19 with TRBJ1-2, with a possible D match to TRBD1 (5 bases). This CDR3 spans 14 amino acids. The V end was cut by 3 bases, the J end by 3 bases, with 11 bases between. CDR1 is LNHDA, CDR2 SQIVND, per germline (reference sequence). CDR3 in DNA: TGTGCCAGTAGTATTCGAACAGGATACTATGGCTACACCTTC. Translated: CASSIRTGYYGYTF.

The chain is built from TRBV6-1 and TRBJ2-7, with D possibly being TRBD1 or TRBD2 (5 bases each). Germline V gene sequence: CDR1 MNHNS, CDR2 SASEGT. Trimming took 3 bases from V and 5 from J, leaving 11 bases between them. The CDR3 length is 13 residues. The CDR3 sequence is CASSDRGVDEQYF. In nucleotides, the CDR3 is TGTGCCAGCAGTGACCGAGGGGTGGACGAGCAGTACTTC.

The rearrangement joins TRBV9 to TRBJ1-2; D is unresolved. In germline, CDR1 is SGDLS, CDR2 YYNGEE. CDR3 length: 15 residues. V lost 0 bases to trimming and J lost 0 bases, with 9 bases between them. The CDR3 DNA reads TGTGCCAGCAGCGTAGCTAGTACGGCTAACTATGGCTACACCTTC. It yields the protein CASSVASTANYGYTF.

The J gene is TRBJ2-1, the V gene TRBV6-1; no firm D call. The CDR3 sequence is 16 residues long. CDR1 is MNHNS and CDR2 is SASEGT in the germline V gene. V lost 0 bases and J lost 4, with 13 bases in between. DNA of the CDR3: TGTGCCAGCAGTGAAGCGCCCCGCCAGCCTTACAATGAGCAGTTCTTC. It yields the protein CASSEAPRQPYNEQFF.

The V gene is TRBV7-9, the J gene TRBJ2-5, with D unclear. Germline V CDR1 and CDR2: SEHNR, FQNEAQ (reference sequence). Trimming took off 2 bases at V and 2 bases at J, with 9 bases between the two ends. CDR3 length equals 14 residues. CDR3 nucleotide sequence: TGTGCCAGCAGCTTAACAGAATCTCAAGAGACCCAGTACTTC. Translating it yields CASSLTESQETQYF. Filled out from reference TRBV7-9 and TRBJ2-5, the complete variable domain reads DTGVSQNPRHKITKRGQNVTFRCDPISEHNRLYWYRQTLGQGPEFLTYFQNEAQLEKSRLLSDRFSAERPKGSFSTLEIQRTEQGDSAMYLCASSLTESQETQYFGPGTRLLVL.

The chain has TRBV7-2 and TRBJ2-6; D gene uncertain. The germline gives CDR1 SGHTA, CDR2 FQGNSA. Trimming removed 1 base at V and 0 bases at J, with 4 bases between. The CDR3 runs 15 residues. CDR3 in DNA: TGTGCCAGCAGCTTAGGAGGCTCTGGGGCCAACGTCCTGACTTTC. Its translation is CASSLGGSGANVLTF.